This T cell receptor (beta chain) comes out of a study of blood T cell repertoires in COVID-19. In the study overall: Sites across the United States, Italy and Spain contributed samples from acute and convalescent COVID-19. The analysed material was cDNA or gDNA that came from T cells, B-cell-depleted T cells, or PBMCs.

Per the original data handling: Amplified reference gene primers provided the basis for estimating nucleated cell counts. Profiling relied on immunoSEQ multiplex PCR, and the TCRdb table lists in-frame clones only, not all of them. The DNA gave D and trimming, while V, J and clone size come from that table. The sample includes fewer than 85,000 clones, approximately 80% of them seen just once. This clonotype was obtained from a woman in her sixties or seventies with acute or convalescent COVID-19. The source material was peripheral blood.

CDR3 sequence (DNA): TGTGCCAGCAGTGAAACTAGTGGCACTGAAGCTTTCTTT. It specifies CASSETSGTEAFF. This sequence joins TRBV6-4 and TRBJ1-1; D gene uncertain. Looked up from germline, CDR1 is MRHNA and CDR2 is SNTAGT. The V end was cut by 3 bases, the J end by 4 bases, with 9 bases between. The CDR3 length is 13 residues.